A selection of T cell receptor beta chains follows, all from one sample in a study of CD8+CD57+ T cells in acquired aplastic anemia. TCRdb re-analysed the reads in MiXCR, keeping a single row per CDR3 protein. The table has 300,000 or so distinct CDR3 sequences, about 50% seen once; the top ten hold 1.3%. Material: sorted CD4+, CD8+, or CD8+CD57+ T cells (not recorded which) from PBMCs. These receptors were collected from a human donor with aplastic anemia. The CDR3 runs from the conserved cysteine through the conserved F or W. The order of the fields is CDR3 protein, CDR3 DNA, V gene, D gene, clone size, J gene. A D gene is named only where the DNA matches it firmly. For some rows the clone size is stated as once, few or many, or as a class when expanded; others skip it.

CDR3aa: CASSSNTLAGGSYNEQFF
CDR3nt: TGCGCCAGCAGCTCCAACACTCTAGCGGGGGGTTCCTACAATGAGCAGTTCTTC
v_gene: TRBV5-1
d_gene: TRBD2
abundance: many
j_gene: TRBJ2-1

CDR3aa: CASSVGVGSYNSPLHF
CDR3nt: TGTGCCAGCAGCGTAGGGGTGGGCTCCTATAATTCACCCCTCCACTTT
v_gene: TRBV9
d_gene: .
abundance: .
j_gene: TRBJ1-6

CDR3aa: CASSPPPVRDVEAFF
CDR3nt: TGTGCCAGCTCACCACCTCCTGTTCGCGACGTTGAAGCTTTCTTT
v_gene: TRBV18
d_gene: .
abundance: .
j_gene: TRBJ1-1

CDR3aa: CSARLAGGPGSYNEQFF
CDR3nt: TGCAGTGCCCGACTAGCGGGAGGACCGGGTTCCTACAATGAGCAGTTCTTC
v_gene: TRBV20-1
d_gene: TRBD2
abundance: few
j_gene: TRBJ2-1

CDR3aa: CASSLRPPTGELFF
CDR3nt: TGTGCCAGCAGCTTACGACCGCCCACCGGGGAGCTGTTTTTT
v_gene: TRBV7-8
d_gene: .
abundance: .
j_gene: TRBJ2-2

CDR3aa: CASRTGRTSGYEQYF
CDR3nt: TGTGCCAGCAGAACCGGAAGGACTAGCGGTTACGAGCAGTACTTC
v_gene: TRBV6-1
d_gene: TRBD2
abundance: many
j_gene: TRBJ2-7

CDR3aa: CASPPGQGPDTQYF
CDR3nt: TGTGCTAGTCCCCCGGGACAGGGACCAGATACGCAGTATTTT
v_gene: TRBV7-3
d_gene: TRBD1
abundance: few
j_gene: TRBJ2-3

CDR3aa: CAWSVPYLRGIYGYTF
CDR3nt: TGTGCCTGGAGTGTACCTTACCTAAGGGGAATATATGGCTACACCTTC
v_gene: TRBV30
d_gene: .
abundance: .
j_gene: TRBJ1-2

CDR3aa: CSARELGQGNYGYTF
CDR3nt: TGCAGTGCTAGAGAACTGGGACAGGGGAACTATGGCTACACCTTC
v_gene: TRBV20-1
d_gene: TRBD1
abundance: .
j_gene: TRBJ1-2

CDR3aa: CASSFTGGGGNTIYF
CDR3nt: TGTGCCAGCAGCTTTACAGGCGGTGGTGGAAACACCATATATTTT
v_gene: TRBV12-3/TRBV12-4
d_gene: .
abundance: .
j_gene: TRBJ1-3

CDR3aa: CASSPSRAGNTGELFF
CDR3nt: TGTGCCAGCAGCCCAAGCAGGGCTGGAAACACCGGGGAGCTGTTTTTT
v_gene: TRBV7-9
d_gene: .
abundance: .
j_gene: TRBJ2-2

CDR3aa: CASSPGEGPDTQYF
CDR3nt: TGTGCCAGCAGCCCTGGCGAGGGGCCCGATACGCAGTATTTT
v_gene: TRBV5-4
d_gene: .
abundance: once
j_gene: TRBJ2-3

CDR3aa: CATSDLKRGDNEQFF
CDR3nt: TGTGCCACCAGTGATTTAAAGAGGGGTGACAATGAGCAGTTCTTC
v_gene: TRBV24-1
d_gene: .
abundance: .
j_gene: TRBJ2-1

CDR3aa: CASSQEGQGLSYEQYF
CDR3nt: TGTGCCAGCAGCCAAGAGGGCCAGGGCCTCTCCTACGAGCAGTACTTC
v_gene: TRBV3-1
d_gene: .
abundance: many
j_gene: TRBJ2-7

CDR3aa: CASSFWGQGGEGEQFF
CDR3nt: TGTGCCAGCAGTTTTTGGGGACAGGGCGGCGAGGGTGAGCAGTTCTTC
v_gene: TRBV2
d_gene: TRBD1
abundance: .
j_gene: TRBJ2-1

CDR3aa: CASSFGQGVSGANVLTF
CDR3nt: TGTGCCAGCAGCTTCGGACAGGGGGTCTCTGGGGCCAACGTCCTGACTTTC
v_gene: TRBV7-9
d_gene: TRBD1
abundance: many
j_gene: TRBJ2-6

CDR3aa: CASSRTARASTDTQYF
CDR3nt: TGTGCCAGCAGCCGGACAGCAAGAGCTAGCACAGATACGCAGTATTTT
v_gene: TRBV14
d_gene: .
abundance: many
j_gene: TRBJ2-3

CDR3aa: CASSAGGRSSYEQYF
CDR3nt: TGTGCCAGCAGCGCTGGGGGCAGGAGCTCCTACGAGCAGTACTTC
v_gene: TRBV9
d_gene: .
abundance: .
j_gene: TRBJ2-7

CDR3aa: CASSMVTNEKLFF
CDR3nt: TGTGCCAGTAGTATGGTGACTAATGAAAAACTGTTTTTT
v_gene: TRBV19
d_gene: .
abundance: .
j_gene: TRBJ1-4

CDR3aa: CASSLGHPGRPQHF
CDR3nt: TGTGCCAGCAGCTTAGGTCACCCCGGCCGGCCCCAGCATTTT
v_gene: TRBV13
d_gene: .
abundance: .
j_gene: TRBJ1-5

CDR3aa: CAISGGQGWFNEQFF
CDR3nt: TGTGCCATCAGTGGGGGACAGGGCTGGTTTAATGAGCAGTTCTTC
v_gene: TRBV10-3
d_gene: TRBD1
abundance: .
j_gene: TRBJ2-1

CDR3aa: CASSILSQGGLYEQYF
CDR3nt: TGTGCCAGTAGTATTCTCAGCCAGGGTGGTCTCTACGAGCAGTACTTC
v_gene: TRBV19
d_gene: .
abundance: many
j_gene: TRBJ2-7

CDR3aa: CASSFAGGNTDTQYF
CDR3nt: TGCGCCAGCAGCTTTGCGGGGGGGAACACAGATACGCAGTATTTT
v_gene: TRBV5-1
d_gene: TRBD2
abundance: .
j_gene: TRBJ2-3

CDR3aa: CASSPSGQGSYNSPLHF
CDR3nt: TGTGCCAGCAGCCCTAGTGGGCAGGGCTCCTATAATTCACCCCTCCACTTT
v_gene: TRBV9
d_gene: .
abundance: .
j_gene: TRBJ1-6

CDR3aa: CASSVTSGRVSEQFF
CDR3nt: TGTGCCAGCAGTGTAACTAGCGGGAGGGTCAGTGAGCAGTTCTTC
v_gene: TRBV6-4
d_gene: TRBD2
abundance: .
j_gene: TRBJ2-1

CDR3aa: CAISVTGKTEAFF
CDR3nt: TGTGCCATCAGTGTGACAGGGAAAACTGAAGCTTTCTTT
v_gene: TRBV10-3
d_gene: TRBD1
abundance: many
j_gene: TRBJ1-1

CDR3aa: CSARGRRKRDVYEQFF
CDR3nt: TGCAGTGCTAGAGGACGAAGGAAAAGGGACGTCTATGAGCAGTTCTTC
v_gene: TRBV20-1
d_gene: .
abundance: many
j_gene: TRBJ2-1

CDR3aa: CSASGLAGGRVETQYF
CDR3nt: TGCAGTGCTAGTGGACTAGCGGGGGGGCGGGTAGAGACCCAGTACTTC
v_gene: TRBV20-1
d_gene: TRBD2
abundance: .
j_gene: TRBJ2-5

CDR3aa: CSVRRLCSGANVLTF
CDR3nt: TGCAGCGTTCGGCGGCTGTGCTCTGGGGCCAACGTCCTGACTTTC
v_gene: TRBV29-1
d_gene: .
abundance: .
j_gene: TRBJ2-6

CDR3aa: CAISEGQGSNQPQHF
CDR3nt: TGTGCCATCAGTGAAGGCCAGGGAAGCAATCAGCCCCAGCATTTT
v_gene: TRBV10-3
d_gene: .
abundance: few
j_gene: TRBJ1-5

CDR3aa: CASSVEKGTDTQYF
CDR3nt: TGTGCCAGCAGTGTGGAAAAGGGGACAGATACGCAGTATTTT
v_gene: TRBV2
d_gene: .
abundance: many
j_gene: TRBJ2-3

CDR3aa: CASRTGLNTEAFF
CDR3nt: TGTGCCAGCAGGACAGGGTTGAACACTGAAGCTTTCTTT
v_gene: TRBV2
d_gene: TRBD1
abundance: .
j_gene: TRBJ1-1

CDR3aa: CASSSLGQNTDTQYF
CDR3nt: TGTGCCAGCAGCTCCCTAGGCCAGAACACAGATACGCAGTATTTT
v_gene: TRBV7-3
d_gene: .
abundance: many
j_gene: TRBJ2-3

CDR3aa: CASSLKPGQDYNEQFF
CDR3nt: TGTGCCAGCAGCTTAAAACCGGGACAAGACTACAATGAGCAGTTCTTC
v_gene: TRBV7-7
d_gene: .
abundance: .
j_gene: TRBJ2-1

CDR3aa: CAPTGTGVTDTQYF
CDR3nt: TGTGCCCCAACGGGGACAGGGGTCACAGATACGCAGTATTTT
v_gene: TRBV25-1
d_gene: TRBD1
abundance: few
j_gene: TRBJ2-3

CDR3aa: CASSPVGFAEQFF
CDR3nt: TGTGCCAGCAGCCCAGTGGGCTTTGCTGAGCAGTTCTTC
v_gene: TRBV9
d_gene: .
abundance: few
j_gene: TRBJ2-1

CDR3aa: CSVEARGTSYEQYF
CDR3nt: TGCAGCGTGGAGGCCAGGGGGACCTCCTACGAGCAGTACTTC
v_gene: TRBV29-1
d_gene: TRBD1
abundance: .
j_gene: TRBJ2-7

CDR3aa: CSARPAKGYF
CDR3nt: TGCAGTGCCCGCCCGGCCAAGGGGTATTTT
v_gene: TRBV20-1
d_gene: .
abundance: .
j_gene: TRBJ2-3

CDR3aa: CSATDSGVTPHEQYF
CDR3nt: TGCAGTGCTACGGATAGCGGCGTTACCCCCCACGAGCAGTACTTC
v_gene: TRBV20-1
d_gene: .
abundance: .
j_gene: TRBJ2-7

CDR3aa: CSARGGLAGRHYEQYF
CDR3nt: TGCAGTGCTAGAGGAGGGCTAGCGGGGAGGCACTACGAGCAGTACTTC
v_gene: TRBV20-1
d_gene: TRBD2
abundance: .
j_gene: TRBJ2-7

CDR3aa: CASSPLGKEQYF
CDR3nt: TGTGCCAGCAGCCCCCTGGGGAAGGAGCAGTATTTC
v_gene: TRBV7-8
d_gene: .
abundance: .
j_gene: TRBJ2-7

CDR3aa: CASSLRGGGVAEAFF
CDR3nt: TGTGCCAGCAGCTTAAGAGGCGGGGGTGTGGCTGAAGCTTTCTTT
v_gene: TRBV7-3
d_gene: .
abundance: .
j_gene: TRBJ1-1

CDR3aa: CASSLGRTGSAGELFF
CDR3nt: TGTGCCAGCAGCTTAGGGAGGACAGGGTCCGCCGGGGAGCTGTTTTTT
v_gene: TRBV7-2
d_gene: TRBD1
abundance: once
j_gene: TRBJ2-2

CDR3aa: CASSRGVGEQFF
CDR3nt: TGTGCCAGCAGCCGGGGTGTCGGGGAGCAGTTCTTC
v_gene: TRBV7-2
d_gene: .
abundance: .
j_gene: TRBJ2-1

CDR3aa: CASSLAGGIKTQYF
CDR3nt: TGTGCCAGCAGCTTAGCGGGGGGCATAAAGACCCAGTACTTC
v_gene: TRBV7-6
d_gene: .
abundance: .
j_gene: TRBJ2-5